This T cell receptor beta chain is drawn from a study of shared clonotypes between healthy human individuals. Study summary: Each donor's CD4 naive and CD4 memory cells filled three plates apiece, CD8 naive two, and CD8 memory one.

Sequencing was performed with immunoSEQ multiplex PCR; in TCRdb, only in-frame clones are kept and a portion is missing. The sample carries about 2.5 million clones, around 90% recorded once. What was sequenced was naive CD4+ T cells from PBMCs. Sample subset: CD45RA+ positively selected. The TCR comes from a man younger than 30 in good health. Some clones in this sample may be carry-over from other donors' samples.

Here the CDR3 reads CASQLGRNTYEQYF. The CDR3 DNA sequence: TGTGCCAGCCAACTCGGCCGGAACACCTACGAGCAGTACTTC. This sequence joins TRBV11-3 and TRBJ2-7; D remains unclear. The CDR3 is 14 residues long. V lost 8 bases, J lost 2 bases, and 16 bases lay in between. Germline assignment: CDR1 SGHNT and CDR2 YENEEA.